The rows below give T cell receptor beta chains drawn from one sample of a study of blood T cell repertoires in COVID-19. The table came from immunoSEQ multiplex PCR; TCRdb's copy has only in-frame clones and leaves some out. The table records 34,000 or so clones, roughly 90% of them present only once. The sample consisted of peripheral blood. These receptors were taken from a man aged 55 to 70 with active or convalescent COVID-19. Each CDR3 is given with its conserved first and last residue. A D gene is named only where the DNA matches it firmly. Not every row has a clone size; where given, it reads once, few, many or a size class.

d_gene	abundance	j_gene	v_gene	CDR3aa	CDR3nt
.	.	TRBJ2-2	TRBV5-1	CASSLGQIVNTGELFF	TGCGCCAGCAGCTTGGGACAGATCGTAAACACCGGGGAGCTGTTTTTT
TRBD1	few	TRBJ1-2	TRBV6-6	CASRQGQNYGYTF	TGTGCCAGCAGACAGGGACAGAATTATGGCTACACCTTC
.	.	TRBJ2-7	TRBV15	CATSRDNRDINYEQYF	TGTGCCACCAGCAGAGATAACAGGGACATTAACTACGAGCAGTACTTC
.	.	TRBJ1-2	TRBV20-1	CSASHREVRGYTF	TGCAGTGCTAGTCACAGGGAAGTGAGAGGCTACACCTTC
TRBD2	.	TRBJ2-7	TRBV4-3	CASSQDFGRGTSGSYEQYF	TGCGCCAGCAGCCAAGATTTCGGACGGGGGACTAGCGGGAGCTACGAGCAGTACTTC
TRBD2	once	TRBJ2-7	TRBV9	CASSVGLAVTYEQYF	TGTGCCAGCAGCGTGGGACTAGCGGTTACCTACGAGCAGTACTTC
.	few	TRBJ1-1	TRBV11-1	CASSLTGKYTEAFF	TGTGCCAGCAGCTTAACAGGGAAATACACTGAAGCTTTCTTT
.	.	TRBJ1-1	TRBV19	CASSIVGGGVTEAFF	TGTGCCAGTAGTATAGTTGGAGGGGGGGTCACTGAAGCTTTCTTT
.	few	TRBJ1-1	TRBV18	CASSVDTEAFF	TGTGCCAGCTCAGTAGATACTGAAGCTTTCTTT
TRBD1	.	TRBJ2-6	TRBV7-6	CASSPLPGGESGANVLTF	TGTGCCAGCAGCCCCCTCCCAGGGGGAGAGTCTGGGGCCAACGTCCTGACTTTC
TRBD1	.	TRBJ1-3	TRBV10-2	CASSPSRGLKNTIYF	TGCGCCAGCAGCCCATCCAGGGGGCTTAAAAACACCATATATTTT